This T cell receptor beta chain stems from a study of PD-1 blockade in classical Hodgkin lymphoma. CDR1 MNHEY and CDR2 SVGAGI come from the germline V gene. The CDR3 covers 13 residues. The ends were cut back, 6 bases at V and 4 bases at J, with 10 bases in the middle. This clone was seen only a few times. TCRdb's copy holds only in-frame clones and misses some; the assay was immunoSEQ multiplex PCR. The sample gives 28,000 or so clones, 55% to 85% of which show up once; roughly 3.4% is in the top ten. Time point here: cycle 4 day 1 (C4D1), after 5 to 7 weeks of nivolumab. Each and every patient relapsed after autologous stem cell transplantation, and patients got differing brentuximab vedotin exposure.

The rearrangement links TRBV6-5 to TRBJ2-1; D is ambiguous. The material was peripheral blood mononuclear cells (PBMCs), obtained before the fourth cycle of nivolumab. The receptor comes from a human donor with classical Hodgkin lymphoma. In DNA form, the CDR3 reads TGTGCCAGCAGCCTCACAGAATACAATGAGCAGTTCTTC. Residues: CASSLTEYNEQFF.